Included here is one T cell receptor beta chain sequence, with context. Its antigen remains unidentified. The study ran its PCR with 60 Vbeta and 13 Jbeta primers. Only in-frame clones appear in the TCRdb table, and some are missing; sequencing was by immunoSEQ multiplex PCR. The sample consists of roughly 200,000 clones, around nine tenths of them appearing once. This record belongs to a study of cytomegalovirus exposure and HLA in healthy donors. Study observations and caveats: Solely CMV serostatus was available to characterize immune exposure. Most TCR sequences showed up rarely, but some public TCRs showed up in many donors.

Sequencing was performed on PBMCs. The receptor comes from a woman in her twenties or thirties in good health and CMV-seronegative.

The CDR3 sequence: CASSPGGWGGLNTYNEQFF. The CDR3 DNA sequence: TGTGCCAGCAGCCCTGGTGGGTGGGGGGGGCTAAATACCTACAATGAGCAGTTCTTC. The rearrangement links TRBV11-2 to TRBJ2-1, with a tentative D call TRBD2 (7 bases). The V gene's germline CDR1 is SGHAT and CDR2 FQNNGV. V was cut by 5 bases and J by 2 bases, with 25 bases left in between. The CDR3 length is 19 residues.